This TCR beta chain is drawn from a study of shared clonotypes between healthy human individuals. Study conclusions and caveats: Estimated clonotype richness was generally higher in naive than memory subsets.

As concerns this clone: Its target is not known.

The assay was immunoSEQ multiplex PCR, and TCRdb's table has in-frame clones only and misses some. The data hold roughly 890,000 clones, with over 90% observed a single time. Terminally differentiated effector memory CD45RA+ cells were excluded by CCR7 positive selection of CD45RO-negative cells. What was sequenced was naive CD8+ T cells sorted from blood. This sequence originates from a young man in good health.

CDR3: CASSAGWAFF. The DNA for the CDR3 is TGTGCCAGTAGTGCGGGGTGGGCTTTCTTT. This sequence joins TRBV19 and TRBJ1-1; no clear D gene. Germline V gene lookup returns CDR1 LNHDA and CDR2 SQIVND (reference sequence). This CDR3 has 10 amino acids. The V end lost 5 bases, the J end lost 11 bases, and 9 bases lay between the germline ends. The entire variable domain, with the rest obtained from reference TRBV19 and TRBJ1-1, is as follows: DGGITQSPKYLFRKEGQNVTLSCEQNLNHDAMYWYRQDPGQGLRLIYYSQIVNDFQKGDIAEGYSVSREKKESFPLTVTSAQKNPTAFYLCASSAGWAFFGQGTRLTVV.